This TCR beta chain was observed in a study of T-cell reconstitution after alpha-beta-depleted transplantation in children. CDR3 length equals 11 residues. The germline V and J ends were trimmed by 5 bases and 4 bases, with 6 bases remaining between them. Germline V gene lookup returns CDR1 DFQATT and CDR2 SNEGSKA (reference sequence). Unique molecular identifiers were used to barcode this TCRbeta library. One entry per CDR3 protein results from TCRdb running MiXCR on the PCR reads. The repertoire holds around 400,000 distinct CDR3 sequences, roughly 20% seen once, with approximately 3.8% in the top ten. This clonotype was detected many times.

The sample was PBMCs from the stem cell graft donor, taken from the stem cell graft. This TCR derives from a human donor who donated a stem cell graft to a child with acute myeloid leukemia. The chain recombines TRBV20-1 with TRBJ2-1; the D is unclear. The CDR3 nucleotides are TGCAGTGCTGAGACGTACAATGAGCAGTTCTTC. This sequence encodes CSAETYNEQFF.